This TCR beta chain was recorded in a study of blood T cell repertoires in COVID-19. Profiled with immunoSEQ multiplex PCR; TCRdb holds only in-frame clones, not every one. This table has roughly 45,000 clones, 90% appearing once. Trimming left V 0 bases short and J 2 bases short, with 5 bases between. The length of the CDR3 is 13 residues. Per the germline V gene, CDR1 is SGDLS and CDR2 is YYNGEE. The specimen sequenced was peripheral blood. This chain connects TRBV9 to TRBJ1-1; no definite D call. This TCR was sampled from a man in his 70s with active COVID-19. The CDR3 sequence is CASSVDYNTEAFF. The CDR3 bases are TGTGCCAGCAGCGTAGATTATAACACTGAAGCTTTCTTT. The full variable domain, rest sourced from reference TRBV9 and TRBJ1-1, is DSGVTQTPKHLITATGQRVTLRCSPRSGDLSVYWYQQSLDQGLQFLIQYYNGEERAKGNILERFSAQQFPDLHSELNLSSLELGDSALYFCASSVDYNTEAFFGQGTRLTVV.